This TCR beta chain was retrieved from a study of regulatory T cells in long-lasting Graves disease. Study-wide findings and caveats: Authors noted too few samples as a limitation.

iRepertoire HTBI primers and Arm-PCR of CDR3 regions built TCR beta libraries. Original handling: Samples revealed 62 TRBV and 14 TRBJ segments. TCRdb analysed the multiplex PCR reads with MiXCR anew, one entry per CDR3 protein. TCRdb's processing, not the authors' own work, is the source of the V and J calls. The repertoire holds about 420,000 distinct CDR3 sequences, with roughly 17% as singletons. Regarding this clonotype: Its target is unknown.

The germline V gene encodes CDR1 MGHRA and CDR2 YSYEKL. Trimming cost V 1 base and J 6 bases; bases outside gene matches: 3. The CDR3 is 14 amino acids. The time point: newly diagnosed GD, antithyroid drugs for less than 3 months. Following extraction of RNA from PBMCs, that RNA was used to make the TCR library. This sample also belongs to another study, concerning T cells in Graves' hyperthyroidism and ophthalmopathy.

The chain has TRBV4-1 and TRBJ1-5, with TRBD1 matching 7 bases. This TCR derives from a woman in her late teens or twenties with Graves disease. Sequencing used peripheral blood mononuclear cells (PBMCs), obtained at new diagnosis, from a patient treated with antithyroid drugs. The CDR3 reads CASSQGAGGQPQHF. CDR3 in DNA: TGCGCCAGCAGCCAAGGGGCAGGGGGTCAGCCCCAGCATTTT.